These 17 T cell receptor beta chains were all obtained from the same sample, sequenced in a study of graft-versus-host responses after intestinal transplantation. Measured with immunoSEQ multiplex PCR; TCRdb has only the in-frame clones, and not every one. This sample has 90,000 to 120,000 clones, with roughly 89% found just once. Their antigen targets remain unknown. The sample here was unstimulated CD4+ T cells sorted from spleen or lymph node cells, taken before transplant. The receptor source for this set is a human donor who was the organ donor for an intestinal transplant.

The CDR3 nucleotides are TGTGCCAGCAGCCAGGGGACAGGCCCGGACGGGGGTAGTGAGCAGTTCTTC. This encodes CASSQGTGPDGGSEQFF. The chain links TRBV7-3 to TRBJ2-1, with 8 bases fitting TRBD1. The CDR3 runs 17 residues. Germline V gives CDR1 SGHTA, CDR2 FQGTGA. V trimming: 5 bases; J trimming: 9 bases; junction bases outside the gene matches: 18.

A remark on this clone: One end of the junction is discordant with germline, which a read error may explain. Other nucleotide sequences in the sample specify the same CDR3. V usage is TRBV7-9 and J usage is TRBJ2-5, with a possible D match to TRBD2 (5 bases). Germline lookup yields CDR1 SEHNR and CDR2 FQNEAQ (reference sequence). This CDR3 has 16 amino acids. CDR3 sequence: CASSSLAQRRGETQYF. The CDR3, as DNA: TGCGCCAGCAGCTCCCTCGCACAGCGGCGCGGGGAGACCCAGTACTTC.

The CDR3 region is CASARQGRTETQYF. The CDR3 DNA follows: TGTGCCAGTGCCAGACAGGGAAGGACAGAGACCCAGTACTTC. V is TRBV19 and J is TRBJ2-5; 7 bases map to TRBD1. CDR3 size: 14 residues. Germline CDR1 LNHDA, CDR2 SQIVND (reference sequence). V shed 8 bases and J 4 bases; nucleotides not matched to a gene: 10.

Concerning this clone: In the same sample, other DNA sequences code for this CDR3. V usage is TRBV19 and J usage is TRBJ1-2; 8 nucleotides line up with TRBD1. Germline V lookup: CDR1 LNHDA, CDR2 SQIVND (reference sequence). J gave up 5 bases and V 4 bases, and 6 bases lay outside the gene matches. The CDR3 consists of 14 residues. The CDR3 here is CASSTGQGPYGYTF. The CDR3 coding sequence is TGTGCCAGTAGTACCGGACAGGGCCCGTATGGCTACACCTTC.

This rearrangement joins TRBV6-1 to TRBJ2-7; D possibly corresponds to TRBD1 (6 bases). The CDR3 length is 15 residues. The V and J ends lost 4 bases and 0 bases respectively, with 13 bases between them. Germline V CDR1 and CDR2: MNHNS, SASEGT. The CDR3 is CASSGDRLSSYEQYF. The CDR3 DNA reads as TGTGCCAGCAGTGGTGACAGGCTAAGCTCCTACGAGCAGTACTTC.

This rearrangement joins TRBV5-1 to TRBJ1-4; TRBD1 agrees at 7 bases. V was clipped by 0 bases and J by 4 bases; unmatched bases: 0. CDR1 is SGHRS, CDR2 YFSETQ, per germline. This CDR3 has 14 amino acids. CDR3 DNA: TGCGCCAGCAGCTTGGCAGGGGGTAATGAAAAACTGTTTTTT. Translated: CASSLAGGNEKLFF. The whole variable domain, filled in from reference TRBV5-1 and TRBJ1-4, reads KAGVTQTPRYLIKTRGQQVTLSCSPISGHRSVSWYQQTPGQGLQFLFEYFSETQRNKGNFPGRFSGRQFSNSRSEMNVSTLELGDSALYLCASSLAGGNEKLFFGSGTQLSVL.

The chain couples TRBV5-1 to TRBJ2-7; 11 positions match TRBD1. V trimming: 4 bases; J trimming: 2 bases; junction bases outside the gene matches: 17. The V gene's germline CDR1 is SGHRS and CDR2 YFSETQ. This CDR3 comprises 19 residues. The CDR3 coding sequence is TGCGCCAGCAGCACCTGGACAGGGGGCCTAAACCGAGCCGCCTACGAGCAGTACTTC. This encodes CASSTWTGGLNRAAYEQYF. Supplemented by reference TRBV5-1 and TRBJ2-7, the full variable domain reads KAGVTQTPRYLIKTRGQQVTLSCSPISGHRSVSWYQQTPGQGLQFLFEYFSETQRNKGNFPGRFSGRQFSNSRSEMNVSTLELGDSALYLCASSTWTGGLNRAAYEQYFGPGTRLTVT.

In DNA form, the CDR3 reads TGTGCCAGCAGCTCACCGGGGTGGTACGAGCAGTACTTC. This translates into CASSSPGWYEQYF. V usage is TRBV7-2 and J usage is TRBJ2-7; possibly TRBD2 for D (5 bases). Trimming took off 4 bases at V and 4 bases at J, with 11 bases between the two ends. The CDR3 consists of 13 residues. Per the germline V gene, CDR1 is SGHTA and CDR2 is FQGNSA. Drawing the rest from reference TRBV7-2 and TRBJ2-7, the complete variable domain is GAGVSQSPSNKVTEKGKDVELRCDPISGHTALYWYRQSLGQGLEFLIYFQGNSAPDKSGLPSDRFSAERTGGSVSTLTIQRTQQEDSAVYLCASSSPGWYEQYFGPGTRLTVT.

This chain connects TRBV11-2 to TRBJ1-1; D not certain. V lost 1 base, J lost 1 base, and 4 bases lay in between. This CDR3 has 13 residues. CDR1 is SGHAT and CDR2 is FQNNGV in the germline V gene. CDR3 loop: CASSLGRNTEAFF. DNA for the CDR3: TGTGCCAGCAGCTTAGGGAGGAACACTGAAGCTTTCTTT.

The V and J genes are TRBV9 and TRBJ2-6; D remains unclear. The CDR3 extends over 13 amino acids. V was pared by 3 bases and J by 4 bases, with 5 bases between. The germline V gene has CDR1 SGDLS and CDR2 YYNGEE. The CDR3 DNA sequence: TGTGCCAGCAGCGCCGGGGGGGCCAACGTCCTGACTTTC. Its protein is CASSAGGANVLTF.

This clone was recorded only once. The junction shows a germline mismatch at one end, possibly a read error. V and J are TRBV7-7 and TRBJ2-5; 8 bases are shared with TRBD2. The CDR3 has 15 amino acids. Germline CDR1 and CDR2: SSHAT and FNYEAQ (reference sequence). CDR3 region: CASSSSGRVGETQYF. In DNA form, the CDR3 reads TGTGCTAGCAGTTCTTCCGGGAGGGTGGGCGAGACCCAGTACTTC. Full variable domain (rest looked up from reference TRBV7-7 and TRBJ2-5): GAGVSQSPRYKVTKRGQDVTLRCDPISSHATLYWYQQALGQGPEFLTYFNYEAQPDKSGLPSDRFSAERPEGSISTLTIQRTEQRDSAMYRCASSSSGRVGETQYFGPGTRLLVL.

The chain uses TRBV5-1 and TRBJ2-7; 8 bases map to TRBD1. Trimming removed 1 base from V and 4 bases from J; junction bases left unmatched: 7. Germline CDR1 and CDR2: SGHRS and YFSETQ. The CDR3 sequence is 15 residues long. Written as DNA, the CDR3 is TGCGCCAGCAGCTTGTCAGGGGGCTCTAGGTACGAGCAGTACTTC. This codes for CASSLSGGSRYEQYF.

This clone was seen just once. Written as DNA, the CDR3 is TGTGCCAGCAGTGAGACTTGGCGGGGTTATAGCAATCAGCCCCAGCATTTT. Protein sequence: CASSETWRGYSNQPQHF. J is TRBJ1-5 and V is TRBV6-1; D ambiguous. V was cut by 3 bases and J by 0 bases, with 15 bases left in between. The CDR3 runs 17 residues. Germline CDR1 reads MNHNS; CDR2 reads SASEGT.

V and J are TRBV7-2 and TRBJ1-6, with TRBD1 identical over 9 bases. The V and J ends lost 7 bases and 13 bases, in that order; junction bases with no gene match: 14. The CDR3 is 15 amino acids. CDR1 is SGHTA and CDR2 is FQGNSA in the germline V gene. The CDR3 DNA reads TGTGCCAGCATCCCCGGGGACAGGGATGATCCGCCCCTCCACTTT. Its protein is CASIPGDRDDPPLHF. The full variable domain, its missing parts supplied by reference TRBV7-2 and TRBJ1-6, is GAGVSQSPSNKVTEKGKDVELRCDPISGHTALYWYRQSLGQGLEFLIYFQGNSAPDKSGLPSDRFSAERTGGSVSTLTIQRTQQEDSAVYLCASIPGDRDDPPLHFGNGTRLTVT.

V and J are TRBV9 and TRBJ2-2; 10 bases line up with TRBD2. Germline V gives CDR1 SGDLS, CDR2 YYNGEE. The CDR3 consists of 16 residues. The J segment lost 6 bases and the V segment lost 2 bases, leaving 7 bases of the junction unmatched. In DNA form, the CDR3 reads TGTGCCAGCAGCGTCGCCGGGACTAGCGTGGCCGGGGAGCTGTTTTTT. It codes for CASSVAGTSVAGELFF.

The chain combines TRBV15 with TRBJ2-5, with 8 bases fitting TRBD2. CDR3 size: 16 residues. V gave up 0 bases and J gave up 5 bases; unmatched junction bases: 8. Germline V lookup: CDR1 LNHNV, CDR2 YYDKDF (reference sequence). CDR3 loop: CATSRDGTGTRETQYF. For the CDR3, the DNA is TGTGCCACCAGCAGAGATGGAACCGGGACTAGGGAGACCCAGTACTTC.

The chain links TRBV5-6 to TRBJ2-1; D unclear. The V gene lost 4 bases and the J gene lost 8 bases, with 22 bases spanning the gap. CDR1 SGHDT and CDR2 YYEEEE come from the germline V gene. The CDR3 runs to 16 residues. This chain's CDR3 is CASSRAAPTSSDEQFF. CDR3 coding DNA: TGTGCCAGCAGCCGGGCGGCTCCAACCTCTTCGGATGAGCAGTTCTTC. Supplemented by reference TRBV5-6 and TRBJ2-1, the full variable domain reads DAGVTQSPTHLIKTRGQQVTLRCSPKSGHDTVSWYQQALGQGPQFIFQYYEEEERQRGNFPDRFSGHQFPNYSSELNVNALLLGDSALYLCASSRAAPTSSDEQFFGPGTRLTVL.